This T cell receptor beta chain stems from a study of metastatic and nonmetastatic thyroid tumors. TCRdb re-called clones from the PCR reads using MiXCR. The table lists roughly 15,000 clones, around 29% of them singletons. The table lists this clone with a few counts. Germline lookup yields CDR1 MNHNS and CDR2 SASEGT. Trimming pared 1 base from V and 10 bases from J, leaving 21 bases between. CDR3 length: 16 amino acids. Patients underwent thyroid surgery, and none had received any treatment before it. The chain couples TRBV6-1 to TRBJ2-3; D perhaps matches TRBD1 (6 bases). Sequenced material: adjacent normal tissue. The TCR originated in a female donor with papillary thyroid cancer or a benign thyroid nodule (not recorded which). Some clones in this sample may be carry-over from other donors' samples. This CDR3 reads CASSEGGGSFWTAQYF. The CDR3 nucleotides read TGTGCCAGCAGTGAAGGAGGGGGATCTTTTTGGACTGCGCAGTATTTT.